This T cell receptor beta chain was documented in a study of blood T cells in healthy people across ages (dated by TCRdb to between 2015 and 2017). With regard to the full study: In model experiments, template switching captured roughly one uniquely barcoded TCR beta cDNA molecule for every two T cells. Age-related changes in TCR beta repertoire diversity were measured in the study by deep sequencing normalized with unique cDNA molecular identifiers. The donors were divided into four age groups: young (average around 16 years), middle-aged (roughly 40), aged (approximately 62) and long-lived (nearly 85). Donors of different ages were randomly distributed across sequencing lanes to avoid experimental bias. The study analyzed two additional independent replicas of 1 million unique cDNA reads from the same blood draw for two donors, one aged 18 to 30 and one aged 80 or older.

The library came from 5' RACE. The run used an Illumina HiSeq 2500. A second PCR of about 7 to 12 cycles was run with a J-beta primer mix and a sample-barcoded 5' primer. A unique molecular identifier was introduced onto each TCR beta cDNA molecule by a template-switch 5' adaptor carrying 12 random nucleotides. Each sample yielded at least 3 million CDR3-containing paired-end reads. The Mint cDNA synthesis kit, primed by a TRBC-specific oligonucleotide, was used to synthesize first-strand cDNA from all RNA. Following uracil-DNA glycosylase treatment, all cDNA underwent a first 18-cycle PCR with the universal primers M1SS and BC2_uni_R. The published analysis was carried out like this. For normalization, 1 million high-quality reads, each with a distinct molecular identifier, were randomly selected from each sample. Instead of being binned into consensus sequences, reads that shared molecular identifiers were thrown out. MiTCR, with a Q25 quality threshold and the strictest error-elimination algorithm, was used for CDR3 identification, clonotype clustering and error correction. Lower-bound total TCR beta diversity was estimated with a nonparametric unseen species model using Euler transformation. TCRdb reran the public reads through fastp at Q25 and MiXCR, keeping productive beta chains. Records with the same CDR3 protein are collapsed into one entry carrying the most frequent genes and DNA. The V and J calls shown here were made by TCRdb, not taken from the authors' results. The sample table holds 1.5 million to 2 million distinct CDR3 sequences, of which roughly 52% were seen once. The ten largest account for 2.1% of the sample.

Including the terminal cysteine and phenylalanine, the CDR3 comprises 17 residues. Only the CDR3 part of the read is kept: 51 bases, read in frame from the first base. The germline V gene specifies LGHNA as CDR1 and YSLEER as CDR2. About this clonotype itself: What this receptor recognizes is not known. No clone much larger than this one lies a single base away; base qualities are absent.

The paper's findings and limits, for the study overall: Because donor CMV infection status was unknown, age-related changes in expanded clonotypes were potentially confounded. Observed TCR beta diversity correlated strongly with the percentage of naive T cells measured by flow cytometry. The long-lived group showed more naive CD4+ T cells, fewer expanded clones and increased TCR diversity than the aged group, suggesting age selection. Total diversity estimates from one million sequenced T cells were considered lower bounds and underestimates. Because profiling used bulk unsorted PBMCs, naive and antigen-experienced compartments could not be compared conclusively. Observed TCR beta diversity per million T cells fell roughly linearly with age, and a significant reduction was already apparent by age about 36.

The roughly 37 donors, aged roughly 6 to 95 years, were systemically healthy Caucasian individuals from Russia. Each donor gave about 10 milliliters of peripheral blood, drawn into EDTA-treated Vacutainer tubes. PBMCs were isolated by Ficoll-Paque density-gradient centrifugation, with at least 6 million obtained per sample. Total RNA, at least 6 micrograms per sample, was extracted from PBMCs with Trizol reagent. For every donor, an aliquot of PBMCs went through flow cytometry to measure the percentages of naive CD45RAhigh/CD27high T cells. The clonotype was recovered from a woman aged 40-49 years in good health. Sequenced material: blood. The V gene is TRBV4-3 and the J gene is TRBJ2-5; perhaps TRBD1 is the D gene, with 6 bases matching. Matching the DNA end better, TRBJ2-1 makes the J call doubtful. The nucleotide sequence reads TGCGCCAGCAGCCAAGACCAGGGACCAGGGGACCAAGAGACCCAGTTCTTC. It specifies CASSQDQGPGDQETQFF.